The present entry profiles one T cell receptor (beta chain) with its context. The target antigen is unknown. Random hexamers were used to reverse transcribe an amount of roughly 0.5 to 1 ug RNA. Amplification of TCR beta CDR3 by immunoSEQ multiplex PCR spanned 54 Vbeta and 13 Jbeta. TCRdb processed the immunoSEQ multiplex PCR reads anew with MiXCR; each CDR3 protein has one entry. The sample has roughly 180,000 distinct CDR3 sequences, 93% seen once. CDR1 is MNHEY and CDR2 is SVGAGI in the germline V gene. This CDR3 has 16 amino acids. Trimming took off 0 bases at V and 3 bases at J, with 15 bases between the two ends. This sample stems from a study of CD8 T cells in Susac syndrome. General study results and limits: The study conceded that relatively few individuals underwent its TCR sequencing and HLA analysis.

From blood CD8+ and CD4+ T cells, TCR beta sequences were generated. Negative isolation yielded the CD8+ and CD4+ T cells, while FACS enriched the TEMRA cells. The specimen was CD4+ T cells from PBMCs. The chain is built from TRBV6-5 and TRBJ2-7, with TRBD1 as a possible D gene (5 bases). The receptor was isolated from a human donor with multiple sclerosis. CDR3 DNA sequence: TGTGCCAGCAGTTACTCACTTGCTGCAGGGCACTACGAGCAGTACTTC. It is translated as CASSYSLAAGHYEQYF.